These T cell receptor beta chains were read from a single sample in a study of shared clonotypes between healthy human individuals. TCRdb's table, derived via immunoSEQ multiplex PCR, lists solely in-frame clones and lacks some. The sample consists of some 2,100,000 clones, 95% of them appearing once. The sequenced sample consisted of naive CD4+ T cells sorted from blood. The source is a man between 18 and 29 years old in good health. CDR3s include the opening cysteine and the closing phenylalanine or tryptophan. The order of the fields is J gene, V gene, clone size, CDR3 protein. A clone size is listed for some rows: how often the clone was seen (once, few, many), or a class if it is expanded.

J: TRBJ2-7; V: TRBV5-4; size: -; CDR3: CASSLGAGLGSYEQYF
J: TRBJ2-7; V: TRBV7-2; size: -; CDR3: CASSLNRPYEQYF
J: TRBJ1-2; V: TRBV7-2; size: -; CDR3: CASSLGQGSYGYTF
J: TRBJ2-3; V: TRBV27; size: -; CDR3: CASSPSGGGTQYF
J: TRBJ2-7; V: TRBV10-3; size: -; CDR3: CAISEGTGSYEQYF
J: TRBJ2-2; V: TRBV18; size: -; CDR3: CASSGTSGSTGELFF
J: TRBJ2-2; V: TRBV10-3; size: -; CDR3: CASRGDRANTGELFF
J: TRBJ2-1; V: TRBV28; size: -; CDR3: CASRTGVGSYNEQFF
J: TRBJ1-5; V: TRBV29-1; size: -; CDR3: CSVGGQGDQPQHF
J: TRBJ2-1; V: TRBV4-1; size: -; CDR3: CASSQDTGRDEQFF
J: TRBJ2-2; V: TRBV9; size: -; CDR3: CASSVLAVNTGELFF
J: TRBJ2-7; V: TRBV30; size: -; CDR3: CAWRYRPGVGDYEQYF
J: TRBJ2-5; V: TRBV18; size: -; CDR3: CASSPRHQETQYF
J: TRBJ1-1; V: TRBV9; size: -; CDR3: CASSVGPVGTEAFF
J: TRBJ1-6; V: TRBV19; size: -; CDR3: CASSAQDWGSPLHF
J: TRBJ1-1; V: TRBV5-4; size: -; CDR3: CASSLEGYGTEAFF
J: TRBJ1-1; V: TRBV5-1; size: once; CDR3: CASSYTPGVNTEAFF
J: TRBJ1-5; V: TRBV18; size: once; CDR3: CASSPDRGDNQPQHF
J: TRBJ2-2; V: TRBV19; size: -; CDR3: CASSIPSGGSTGELFF
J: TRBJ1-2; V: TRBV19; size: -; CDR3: CASSSPTSNYGYTF
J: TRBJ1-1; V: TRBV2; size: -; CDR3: CASIQVTEAFF
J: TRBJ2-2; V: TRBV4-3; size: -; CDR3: CASSPLVANTGELFF
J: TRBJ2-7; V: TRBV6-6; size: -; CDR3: CASTGQGRYEQYF
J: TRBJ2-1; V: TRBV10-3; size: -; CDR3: CAIRVTSGRDSSYNEQFF
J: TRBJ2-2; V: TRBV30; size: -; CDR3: CAWSLTLTSGNTGELFF
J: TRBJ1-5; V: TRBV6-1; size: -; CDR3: CASSEARDRSNQPQHF
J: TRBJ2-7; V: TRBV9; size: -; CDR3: CASNQGQPYEQYF